Listed below are T cell receptor beta chains from one sample, sequenced in a study of control samples from healthy donors and cancer patients. The table came from immunoSEQ multiplex PCR; TCRdb's copy has only in-frame clones and leaves some out. The sample has some 99,000 clones, roughly 91% seen once; the top ten hold around 17%. Material: blood. These receptors were collected from a woman aged 50 to 60 in good health. Each CDR3 is given with its conserved first and last residue. D genes are given only for firm matches.

v_gene,d_gene,j_gene,len,CDR3aa
TRBV10-2,.,TRBJ1-1,12,CASSGGPTEAFF
TRBV5-1,TRBD2,TRBJ2-2,15,CASSLSGSSTGELFF
TRBV7-7,TRBD1,TRBJ2-5,14,CASSQQGILETQYF
TRBV2,.,TRBJ2-7,13,CASYRAGPQEQYF
TRBV19,TRBD1,TRBJ2-2,16,CASNIPGQGITGELFF
TRBV11-3,TRBD1,TRBJ2-7,14,CASSFSGGFDEQYF
TRBV6-5,TRBD1,TRBJ1-5,14,CASRPTGRVQPQHF
TRBV19,.,TRBJ1-2,11,CASTPGYGYTF
TRBV10-1,TRBD1,TRBJ2-1,15,CASSDGTGYDNEQFF
TRBV2,.,TRBJ2-1,15,CARGSVSGSRNEQFF
TRBV7-2,.,TRBJ1-6,13,CASSRQGNSPLHF
TRBV10-1,TRBD1,TRBJ1-2,13,CASSSTGGDGYTF
TRBV15,.,TRBJ2-3,17,CATSRVVHGWGTDTQYF
TRBV5-8,.,TRBJ1-4,11,CASSTEEKLFF
TRBV11-2,.,TRBJ2-7,14,CASSFGGAGYEQYF
TRBV7-2,.,TRBJ2-5,12,CASSLEGVTQYF
TRBV6-5,.,TRBJ1-2,13,CASSSLRIYGYTF
TRBV7-3,.,TRBJ2-3,13,CASSVYLSDTQYF
TRBV6-6,.,TRBJ2-1,12,CASSPSINEQFF
TRBV5-6,.,TRBJ2-2,16,CASSLDLADATGELFF
TRBV2,TRBD2,TRBJ2-3,15,CASSLAGGRTDTQYF
TRBV13,.,TRBJ1-1,14,CASSLWSENTEAFF
TRBV19,TRBD1,TRBJ1-1,15,CASSTAGQGHTEAFF
TRBV14,.,TRBJ2-4,16,CASSQEYGPPKNIQYF
TRBV30,.,TRBJ1-2,12,CAWSGRYYGYTF
TRBV10-1,TRBD1,TRBJ1-5,13,CASSELVGTGGHF
TRBV2,.,TRBJ2-3,16,CASKRATQLHTDTQYF
TRBV11-2,.,TRBJ1-3,15,CASSLRGTAGNTIYF
TRBV18,.,TRBJ1-6,13,CASRTARNSPLHF
TRBV18,.,TRBJ1-2,11,CASSPDDGYTF
TRBV19,.,TRBJ2-7,14,CASSIVSSSYEQYF
TRBV11-2,TRBD1,TRBJ1-3,16,CASSPGQGWSGNTIYF
TRBV9,.,TRBJ2-3,15,CASSGPPGGGQTQYF
TRBV30,.,TRBJ1-1,13,CAWSGGGDTEAFF
TRBV25-1,TRBD1,TRBJ1-1,15,CASSATRGGLTEAFF
TRBV6-2/TRBV6-3,TRBD1,TRBJ1-1,13,CASSYAWTGEAFF
TRBV30,.,TRBJ2-2,14,CAWRAGAGTGELFF
TRBV13,.,TRBJ2-3,19,CASSDYPEVGPASTDTQYF
TRBV4-1,TRBD2,TRBJ2-5,15,CASSPLGLAEETQYF
TRBV7-3,TRBD1,TRBJ2-6,18,CASSLAGTGGSGANVLTF
TRBV7-8,.,TRBJ1-1,13,CASRDWEGTEAFF
TRBV27,TRBD1,TRBJ1-2,16,CASSPLLGQGEYGYTF
TRBV7-3,TRBD2,TRBJ2-2,15,CASSATTSGTGELFF
TRBV19,.,TRBJ1-5,15,CASSIAPHAMSPQHF
TRBV2,.,TRBJ2-1,14,CASSVGGWDNEQFF
TRBV7-2,.,TRBJ1-1,12,CASSLGSTEAFF
TRBV6-5,TRBD1,TRBJ2-7,15,CASSRGTGIYGEQYF
TRBV2,.,TRBJ1-1,14,CASSVEEGRTEAFF
TRBV5-1,TRBD1,TRBJ1-4,15,CASSGGDSQNEKLSF
TRBV5-1,.,TRBJ1-1,16,CASSGWAGLPNTEAFF
TRBV9,.,TRBJ1-6,16,CASSVARGGPNSPLHF